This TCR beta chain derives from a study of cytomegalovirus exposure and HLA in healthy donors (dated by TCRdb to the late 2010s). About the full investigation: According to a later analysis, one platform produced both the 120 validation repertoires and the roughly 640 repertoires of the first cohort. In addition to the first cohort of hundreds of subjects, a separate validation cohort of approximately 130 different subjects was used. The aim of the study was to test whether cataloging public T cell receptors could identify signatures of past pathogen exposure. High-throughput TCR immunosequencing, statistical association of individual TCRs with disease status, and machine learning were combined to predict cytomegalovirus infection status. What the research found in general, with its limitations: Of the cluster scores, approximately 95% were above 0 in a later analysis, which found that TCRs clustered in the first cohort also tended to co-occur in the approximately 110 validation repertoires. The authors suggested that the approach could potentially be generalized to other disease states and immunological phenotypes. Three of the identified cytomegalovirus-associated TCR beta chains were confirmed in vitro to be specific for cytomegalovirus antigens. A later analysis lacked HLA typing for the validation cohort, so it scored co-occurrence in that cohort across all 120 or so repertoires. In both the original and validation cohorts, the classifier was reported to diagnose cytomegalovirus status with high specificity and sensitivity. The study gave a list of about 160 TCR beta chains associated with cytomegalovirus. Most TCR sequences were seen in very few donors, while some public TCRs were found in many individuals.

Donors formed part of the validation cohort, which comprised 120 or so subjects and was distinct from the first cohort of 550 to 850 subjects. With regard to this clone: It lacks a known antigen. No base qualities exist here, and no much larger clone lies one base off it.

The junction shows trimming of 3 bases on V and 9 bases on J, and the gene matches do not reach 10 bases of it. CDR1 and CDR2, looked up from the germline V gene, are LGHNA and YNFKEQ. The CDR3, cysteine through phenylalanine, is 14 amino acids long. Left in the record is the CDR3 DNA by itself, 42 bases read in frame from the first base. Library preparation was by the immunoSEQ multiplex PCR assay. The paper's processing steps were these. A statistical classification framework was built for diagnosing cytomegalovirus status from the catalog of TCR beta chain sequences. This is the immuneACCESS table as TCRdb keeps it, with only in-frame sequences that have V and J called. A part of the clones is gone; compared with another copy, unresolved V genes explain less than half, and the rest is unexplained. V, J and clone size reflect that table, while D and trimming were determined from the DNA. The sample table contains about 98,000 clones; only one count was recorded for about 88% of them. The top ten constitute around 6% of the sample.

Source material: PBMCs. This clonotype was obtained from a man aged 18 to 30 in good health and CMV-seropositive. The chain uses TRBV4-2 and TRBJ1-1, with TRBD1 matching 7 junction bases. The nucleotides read TGTGCCAGCAGCCAGGAAACAGGGGTTCCAAAAGCTTTCTTT. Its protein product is CASSQETGVPKAFF.